This entry lists 20 T cell receptor beta chains sequenced from one sample in a study of cytomegalovirus exposure and HLA in healthy donors. A multiplex PCR was run with 60 Vbeta primers and 13 Jbeta primers. Some clones are missing from TCRdb's copy, which holds only in-frame ones; the method was immunoSEQ multiplex PCR. The sample gives 85,000 to 100,000 clones, less than 70% of which show up once; about 2.5% is in the top ten. The sample comprised PBMCs. These receptors were collected from a human donor in good health.

J is TRBJ2-3 and V is TRBV27; 9 bases are shared with TRBD1. This CDR3 comprises 14 residues. The junction had 5 bases not matched to a gene; V was cut back by 5 bases and J by 5 bases. The V gene's germline CDR1 is MNHEY and CDR2 SMNVEV (reference sequence). This CDR3 is CASSLNRGQDTQYF. The CDR3 nucleotides read TGTGCCAGCAGTCTAAACAGGGGGCAAGATACGCAGTATTTT.

The chain has TRBV19 and TRBJ2-7; TRBD2 is a possible D gene (7 bases). From germline, CDR1 is LNHDA and CDR2 SQIVND (reference sequence). This CDR3 is built from 15 residues. Trimming removed 2 bases from V and 6 bases from J, with 17 bases in between. CDR3: CASSIKFGGHLEQYF. The CDR3 DNA reads TGTGCCAGTAGTATAAAGTTCGGGGGGCATCTCGAGCAGTACTTC.

This clone was seen a handful of times. The V gene is TRBV6-1, the J gene TRBJ1-2; 10 nucleotides line up with TRBD1. V lost 6 bases and J lost 4; bases outside the gene matches: 5. This CDR3 region has 14 residues. Germline lookup yields CDR1 MNHNS and CDR2 SASEGT. CDR3 nucleotides: TGTGCCAGCAGAGGAGGGACAGGGGTCTATGGCTACACCTTC. Residues: CASRGGTGVYGYTF.

The chain uses TRBV7-2 and TRBJ2-3; D not resolved. CDR3 length: 15 residues. The V gene's germline CDR1 is SGHTA and CDR2 FQGNSA. The V and J ends lost 5 bases and 0 bases respectively, with 12 bases between them. CDR3 region: CASSTSYGSTDTQYF. DNA of the CDR3: TGTGCCAGCAGCACCAGCTACGGGAGCACAGATACGCAGTATTTT.

The chain uses TRBV5-1 and TRBJ2-2, with TRBD2 matching over 13 bases. This CDR3 has 18 residues. With 3 bases clipped from V and 3 bases from J, the junction kept 8 bases outside the gene matches. Germline CDR1 SGHRS, CDR2 YFSETQ. CDR3 loop: CASSSGTSGARYTGELFF. Here the CDR3 DNA reads TGCGCCAGCAGCTCCGGGACTAGCGGGGCGAGATACACCGGGGAGCTGTTTTTT.

V gene TRBV6-5 combines with J gene TRBJ1-3; 10 positions agree with TRBD1. In germline, CDR1 is MNHEY, CDR2 SVGAGI. The CDR3 is 16 residues long. The V and J ends lost 0 bases and 2 bases, in that order; junction bases with no gene match: 1. This CDR3 reads CASSYSGTGAGNTIYF. The CDR3 DNA follows: TGTGCCAGCAGTTACTCGGGGACAGGGGCTGGAAACACCATATATTTT.

The chain uses TRBV5-4 and TRBJ1-6, with TRBD1 as a possible D gene (5 bases). The ends were cut back, 5 bases at V and 10 bases at J, with 16 bases in the middle. The CDR3 spans 14 residues. Germline CDR1 is SGHNT and CDR2 is YYREEE (reference sequence). The CDR3 protein is CASSLTEDRSPLHF. The CDR3 nucleotides read TGTGCCAGCAGTCTGACAGAGGATCGCTCACCCCTCCACTTT. Supplemented by reference TRBV5-4 and TRBJ1-6, the full variable domain reads ETGVTQSPTHLIKTRGQQVTLRCSSQSGHNTVSWYQQALGQGPQFIFQYYREEENGRGNFPPRFSGLQFPNYSSELNVNALELDDSALYLCASSLTEDRSPLHFGNGTRLTVT.

J is TRBJ2-2 and V is TRBV5-1, with TRBD1 identical over 9 bases. This CDR3 has 17 amino acids. V was clipped by 1 base and J by 5 bases; unmatched bases: 9. Germline CDR1 is SGHRS and CDR2 is YFSETQ. Here the CDR3 reads CASSLTGGRGGTGELFF. The CDR3 DNA is TGCGCCAGCAGCTTGACAGGGGGCAGGGGAGGAACCGGGGAGCTGTTTTTT. The full variable domain, completed using reference TRBV5-1 and TRBJ2-2, is KAGVTQTPRYLIKTRGQQVTLSCSPISGHRSVSWYQQTPGQGLQFLFEYFSETQRNKGNFPGRFSGRQFSNSRSEMNVSTLELGDSALYLCASSLTGGRGGTGELFFGEGSRLTVL.

The gene calls are TRBV7-3 and TRBJ2-7, with TRBD1 matching over 11 bases. This CDR3 contains 16 residues. Germline CDR1 SGHTA, CDR2 FQGTGA. The V gene end was trimmed by 2 bases and the J gene end by 7 bases; junction bases not matched to a gene: 10. CDR3 DNA: TGTGCCAGCAGCTTAGCCCCCGGACAGGGGGCTGGAGAGCAGTACTTC. As protein: CASSLAPGQGAGEQYF.

The V gene is TRBV21-1, the J gene TRBJ1-6. TRBV21-1 is noted as a pseudogene. CDR3 length: 14 residues. DNA of the CDR3: TGTGCCAGCAGCAGCGGGAATAGGGATTCACCCCTCCACTTT. It translates to CASSSGNRDSPLHF.

This chain uses TRBV9 with TRBJ1-2; TRBD1 might be the D (5 bases). V was cut by 0 bases and J by 1 base, with 16 bases left in between. The CDR3 totals 17 residues. Per germline, CDR1 SGDLS and CDR2 YYNGEE. The CDR3 region is CASSVDPAGQDNYGYTF. In DNA form, the CDR3 reads TGTGCCAGCAGCGTAGACCCGGCAGGGCAAGATAACTATGGCTACACCTTC.

This clone was detected once. This rearrangement joins TRBV14 to TRBJ2-5; 11 bases agree with TRBD1. The CDR3 is 16 amino acids. Losses at the gene ends were 0 bases for V and 7 bases for J; bases not matched to a gene: 7. CDR1 and CDR2 (germline): SGHDN, FVKESK. The CDR3 sequence: CASSQEYAGTGGTQYF. CDR3 DNA: TGTGCCAGCAGCCAAGAGTACGCCGGGACAGGGGGGACCCAGTACTTC. The whole variable domain, remainder taken from reference TRBV14 and TRBJ2-5, is EAGVTQFPSHSVIEKGQTVTLRCDPISGHDNLYWYRRVMGKEIKFLLHFVKESKQDESGMPNNRFLAERTGGTYSTLKVQPAELEDSGVYFCASSQEYAGTGGTQYFGPGTRLLVL.

Only a few counts were recorded for this clone. The chain recombines TRBV6-1 with TRBJ1-2, with TRBD1 matching over 11 bases. V lost 6 bases, J lost 4 bases, and 4 bases stayed unmatched. This CDR3 is built from 14 residues. Germline CDR1 and CDR2: MNHNS and SASEGT. CDR3 bases: TGTGCCAGCAGCCCCGGGACAGGGGGCTATGGCTACACCTTC. It codes for CASSPGTGGYGYTF.

V is TRBV1 and J is TRBJ1-5. TRBV1 constitutes a pseudogene. This CDR3 comprises 12 residues. CDR3 protein: CTSSHRREPQHF. CDR3 nucleotide sequence: TGCACCAGCAGCCACCGGAGGGAGCCCCAGCATTTT.

This clone was recorded once. The chain couples TRBV6-5 to TRBJ1-2, with D perhaps matching TRBD1 (5 bases). Germline-derived CDR1 and CDR2 are MNHEY and SVGAGI. The germline V and J ends were trimmed by 6 bases and 1 base, with 9 bases remaining between them. This CDR3 comprises 13 residues. CDR3 sequence: CASRGGDNYGYTF. Here the CDR3 DNA reads TGTGCCAGCAGGGGGGGAGATAACTATGGCTACACCTTC.

This clone was detected a few times. V and J are TRBV11-2 and TRBJ1-4; TRBD1 matches 7 bases. CDR3 length equals 19 residues. J gave up 0 bases and V 1 base, and 11 bases lay outside the gene matches. The germline V gene has CDR1 SGHAT and CDR2 FQNNGV. DNA for the CDR3: TGTGCCAGCAGCTTAGCAGGGACAGACCTATTCGCAACTAATGAAAAACTGTTTTTT. Its protein is CASSLAGTDLFATNEKLFF.

This chain uses TRBV5-1 with TRBJ1-2, with D hard to call. Trimming removed 7 bases at V and 3 bases at J, with 19 bases between. Germline V CDR1 and CDR2: SGHRS, YFSETQ. The CDR3 sequence is 15 residues long. The CDR3: CASARLSGIDYGYTF. In DNA, the CDR3 is TGCGCCAGCGCCAGATTGTCAGGAATCGACTATGGCTACACCTTC.

The V gene is TRBV11-2, the J gene TRBJ2-3; 8 bases are shared with TRBD2. Looked up from germline, CDR1 is SGHAT and CDR2 is FQNNGV. J gave up 4 bases and V 4 bases, and 16 bases lay outside the gene matches. This CDR3 is 18 amino acids long. The CDR3 reads CASSSGGSGGNRADTQYF. The CDR3 DNA reads TGTGCCAGCAGCTCAGGCGGATCGGGGGGGAATCGGGCAGATACGCAGTATTTT.

The V gene is TRBV13, the J gene TRBJ2-7, with D possibly being TRBD2 (6 bases). The CDR3 runs 16 residues. Per germline, CDR1 PRHDT and CDR2 FYEKMQ (reference sequence). Deletions cut 5 bases from V and 3 bases from J, with 20 bases between. CDR3 residues: CASSRGPGTGFYEQYF. CDR3 DNA sequence: TGTGCCAGCAGCCGTGGACCGGGGACTGGATTCTACGAGCAGTACTTC. The full variable domain, with the rest looked up from reference TRBV13 and TRBJ2-7, is AAGVIQSPRHLIKEKRETATLKCYPIPRHDTVYWYQQGPGQDPQFLISFYEKMQSDKGSIPDRFSAQQFSDYHSELNMSSLELGDSALYFCASSRGPGTGFYEQYFGPGTRLTVT.

This clone was observed a handful of times. V gene TRBV18 combines with J gene TRBJ2-1, with 7 nucleotides matching TRBD1. Germline trimming cut 0 bases from V and 2 bases from J; bases unmatched to any gene: 4. Germline V gene sequence: CDR1 KGHSH, CDR2 LQKENI. The CDR3 is made up of 16 amino acids. CDR3 nucleotides: TGTGCCAGCTCACCACCGATAGGGGGCACCTACAATGAGCAGTTCTTC. Encoded protein: CASSPPIGGTYNEQFF. The full variable domain, in which reference TRBV18 and TRBJ2-1 provide the parts outside the CDR3, is NAGVMQNPRHLVRRRGQEARLRCSPMKGHSHVYWYRQLPEEGLKFMVYLQKENIIDESGMPKERFSAEFPKEGPSILRIQQVVRGDSAAYFCASSPPIGGTYNEQFFGPGTRLTVL.